This T cell receptor beta chain was captured by sequencing in a study of shared clonotypes between healthy human individuals (dated by TCRdb to the early 2020s). Study-wide context: The cohort included three men and a couple of women between 18 and 49 years of age. Different laboratories and diverse techniques were used to prepare libraries and sequence TCR repertoires, to increase sequencing depth and limit assay-specific biases. To estimate repertoire size and how much clonotype sharing occurs between individuals, the study deeply sequenced the blood TCR repertoires of 4 to 6 healthy adults. For each donor, three plates each were used for CD4 naive and CD4 memory, two plates were used for CD8 naive, and one plate was used for CD8 memory. Between about 0.8 and 8.9 billion PBMCs per donor were obtained by leukapheresis. Study-level results and caveats: Because the study included a small number of donors, the genetic and exposure-history diversity represented was limited. Sampling was restricted to blood, and TCR repertoires in tissue are likely to differ from TCR repertoires in blood. Clonotypes shared by all four sorted-subset donors showed higher generation probabilities than non-shared clonotypes. Rarefaction of sorted-subset datasets indicated incomplete sequencing despite the large sequencing depth. Estimated clonotype richness was generally larger for naive than for memory subsets. Based on pairwise subsampling, the degree of clonotype sharing among donors was expected to be affected by sequencing depth. Approximately 5% of naive CD4, 3% to 4% of naive CD8, approximately 2% of memory CD4, and approximately 0.39% of memory CD8 clonotypes were shared across several donors.

Of note for this clone: Its antigen target is currently unknown. Within one base of it there is no much larger clone, and no base qualities were kept.

The donors were healthy, HIV-negative adults who had no recently reported acute infections or vaccinations. All donors were Caucasian adults living in Nashville, Tennessee, USA. CD4+ T cells were enriched by magnetic negative selection, after which naive cells were positively selected on CD45RA and the negative fraction was taken as the memory subset. Blood was collected by leukapheresis, and PBMCs were isolated by Ficoll-Histopaque density gradient centrifugation and then cryopreserved in liquid nitrogen vapor phase. Analytical flow cytometry was used to check the purity and quantity of each magnetically sorted T cell population. Genomic DNA was isolated from each sorted fraction and quantified by UV absorbance on a Nanodrop 2000c. The germline V gene encodes CDR1 MNHNS and CDR2 SASEGT. From its cysteine to its phenylalanine, the CDR3 spans 14 amino acids. The sequence is cut down to CDR3 DNA, 42 bases in frame from base 1. Trimming accounts for 6 bases at V and 3 bases at J, while the number of junction bases matched to no gene is 8.

TCR CDR3 regions were amplified from genomic DNA by multiplex PCR using the deep immunoSEQ assay. For each cell subset, the extracted genomic DNA was distributed evenly across all wells of several immunoSEQ 96-well plates, and each plate served as one replicate. For sorted subsets, about 0.2 ug genomic DNA, equal to 25,000 to 35,000 T cell genomes, was loaded into each replicate PCR. The purified libraries were quantified using a Qubit 3.0 fluorometer, sized with a Bioanalyzer 2100, and then quantified again using the KAPA Library Quantification kit. Every immunoSEQ 96-well plate was sequenced on a separate single-read 150-cycle Illumina NextSeq 550 flow cell. Regarding the original processing steps: The immunoSEQ output contained only junctional sequences without quality scores, so filtering could not match that applied to full-length reads. To assign V/J genes and CDR3, sequences were annotated using PyIR, a Python wrapper for IgBLAST v1.9, with IMGT germline references. Any read was removed if the V/J assignment was weak (E-value above 1e-6), the CDR3 was missing, or the read contained stop codons, out-of-frame junctions, or ambiguous translated residues. A V3J clonotype was defined by an identical inferred V gene, J gene, and CDR3 amino acid sequence. The percentage overlap between two repertoires was calculated by dividing the number of shared unique clonotypes by the size of the smaller repertoire. RTK rarefaction, the Chao1 estimator, and Recon v2.1 estimates of unobserved clonotypes were used to assess repertoire richness. For all TCRbeta clonotypes obtained by the gDNA method from four donors, generation probabilities were computed with OLGA. TCRdb obtained this table from immuneACCESS and retained in-frame rearrangements with V and J assigned. These tables miss some clones; where compared with another copy, unresolved V genes account for less than half of the shortfall, and the remainder is unexplained. V, J and clone size were drawn from that table, and D and trimming were deduced from the DNA. The sample table records approximately 1.5 million clones; around 98.5% of these occur just once. Clones ranked in the top ten supply approximately 0.4% of the sample.

This sequence was found in a man between 25 and 39 years old in good health. Sequencing used naive CD4+ T cells sorted from blood. Explained via the paper, the cell subset or site label denotes: CD45RA+ positively selected. Rearrangement joined TRBV6-1 to TRBJ2-7; TRBD1 agrees with 7 junctional bases. The DNA is TGTGCCAGCAGGTCCGGGACAGTTCTCTACGAGCAGTACTTC. Translated, it reads CASRSGTVLYEQYF.